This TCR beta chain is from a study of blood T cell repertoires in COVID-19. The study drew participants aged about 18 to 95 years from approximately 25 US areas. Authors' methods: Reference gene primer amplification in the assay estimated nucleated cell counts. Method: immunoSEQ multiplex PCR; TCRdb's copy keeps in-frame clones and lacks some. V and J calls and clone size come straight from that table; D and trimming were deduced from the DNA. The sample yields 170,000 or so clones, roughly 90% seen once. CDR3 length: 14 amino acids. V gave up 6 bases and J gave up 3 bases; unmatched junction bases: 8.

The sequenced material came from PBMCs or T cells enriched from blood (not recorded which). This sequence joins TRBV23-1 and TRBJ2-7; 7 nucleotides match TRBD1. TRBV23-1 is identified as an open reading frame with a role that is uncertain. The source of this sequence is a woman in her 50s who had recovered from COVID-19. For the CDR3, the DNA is TGCGCCAGCAGCCCGACAGGGTTAATCTACGAGCAGTACTTC. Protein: CASSPTGLIYEQYF.